These 18 T cell receptor beta chains originate from one sample sequenced in a study of identical twins. TCRdb itself ran the 5' RACE reads through MiXCR, one entry per CDR3 protein. The sample comprises fewer than 800,000 distinct CDR3 sequences, about 7.6% of which are singletons, and over 1.5% rests with the top ten. A further study also used this sample, focusing on yellow fever vaccine responses in identical twins.

Sequenced input: PBMCs. The receptors shown here come from a woman younger than 30 in good health.

The chain uses TRBV29-1 and TRBJ2-4, with 10 nucleotides matching TRBD2. The CDR3 runs to 17 residues. Germline V CDR1 and CDR2: SQVTM, ANQGSEA. V was pared by 3 bases and J by 3 bases, with 11 bases of the junction left unmatched. The CDR3, as DNA: TGCAGCGTTGAGAGGACTAGCGGAGAGTGGGGCAAAAACATTCAGTACTTC. Translation gives CSVERTSGEWGKNIQYF.

V usage is TRBV6-5 and J usage is TRBJ1-1; perhaps TRBD1 as D (6 bases). V lost 2 bases and J lost 3, with 19 bases in between. CDR3 length: 17 residues. Germline CDR1 MNHEY, CDR2 SVGAGI. For the CDR3, the DNA is TGTGCCAGCAGTTACCTCACTACAGGGTTTGCGGACACTGAAGCTTTCTTT. Protein product: CASSYLTTGFADTEAFF.

This clonotype was counted ten times or more. The chain combines TRBV21-1 with TRBJ2-3; TRBD1, the D gene given by the table, was not confirmed from the DNA. TRBV21-1 is listed as a pseudogene. The CDR3 has 14 residues. CDR3 protein: CASSPLGFTDTQYF. CDR3 nucleotide sequence: TGTGCCAGCAGTCCCCTGGGGTTCACAGATACGCAGTATTTT.

In this sample, this clonotype turned up a few times. The chain couples TRBV5-1 to TRBJ1-1, with a weak D call TRBD1 (6 bases). The CDR3 spans 17 residues. Trimming left V 0 bases short and J 11 bases short, with 26 bases between. CDR1 and CDR2 (germline): SGHRS, YFSETQ. The CDR3 spells CASSLVWGRDNQVVAFF. The CDR3 coding sequence is TGCGCCAGCAGCTTGGTTTGGGGGCGCGATAATCAAGTCGTGGCTTTCTTT.

Many counts were recorded for this clonotype. This chain links TRBV4-1 with TRBJ2-1; 8 bases map to TRBD2. The CDR3 runs 14 residues. V dropped 6 bases and J dropped 6; count of bases not matched to a gene: 7. CDR1 is MGHRA and CDR2 is YSYEKL in the germline V gene. The CDR3 DNA follows: TGCGCCAGCAGAGGAGTAGCGGGACTCAATGAGCAGTTCTTC. Translated, it gives CASRGVAGLNEQFF.

This clonotype was seen a handful of times. The chain couples TRBV11-3 to TRBJ2-2, with 10 nucleotides matching TRBD1. V was pared by 5 bases and J by 4 bases, with 10 bases of the junction left unmatched. This CDR3 is built from 17 residues. Germline V gene data show CDR1 as SGHNT and CDR2 as YENEEA. The CDR3 DNA reads TGTGCCAGCAGCCCCCGGGACAGGGGTCCCATCACCGGGGAGCTGTTTTTT. This encodes CASSPRDRGPITGELFF. The full variable domain, with the rest looked up from reference TRBV11-3 and TRBJ2-2, is EAGVVQSPRYKIIEKKQPVAFWCNPISGHNTLYWYLQNLGQGPELLIRYENEEAVDDSQLPKDRFSAERLKGVDSTLKIQPAELGDSAVYLCASSPRDRGPITGELFFGEGSRLTVL.

This clonotype was recorded a few times. The V call is TRBV6-1, the J call TRBJ2-5; D not certain. V dropped 10 bases and J dropped 2 bases, with 11 bases sitting between them. This CDR3 has 12 residues. Germline V lookup: CDR1 MNHNS, CDR2 SASEGT. DNA of the CDR3: TGTGCCATCGCTTCCTGGCAAGAGACCCAGTACTTC. Translating it yields CAIASWQETQYF.

This clonotype occurred a few times. This chain connects TRBV5-1 to TRBJ1-1, with D possibly matching TRBD1 (6 bases). The CDR3 totals 15 residues. The V end was cut by 0 bases, the J end by 2 bases, with 11 bases between. Germline CDR1 SGHRS, CDR2 YFSETQ. The CDR3 coding sequence is TGCGCCAGCAGCTTGGACAGGGTTGGAAACACTGAAGCTTTCTTT. The encoded protein is CASSLDRVGNTEAFF.

The chain combines TRBV7-9 with TRBJ2-2; weak D call: TRBD1 (5 bases). There are 17 residues in the CDR3. V gave up 1 base and J gave up 5 bases, with 17 bases separating them. The germline V gene encodes CDR1 SEHNR and CDR2 FQNEAQ (reference sequence). This CDR3 reads CASSLVLDTGLTGELFF. DNA of the CDR3: TGTGCCAGCAGCTTAGTTTTAGATACAGGATTGACCGGGGAGCTGTTTTTT.

The chain links TRBV27 to TRBJ2-7, with D tentatively TRBD1 or TRBD2 (5 bases each). This CDR3 is 13 amino acids long. Germline-derived CDR1 and CDR2 are MNHEY and SMNVEV (reference sequence). CDR3 coding DNA: TGTGCAGTCCGGGGACGCGACCACTACGAGCAGTACTTC. Residues: CAVRGRDHYEQYF.

This clonotype came up many times. The chain uses TRBV6-5 and TRBJ2-1, with D possibly matching TRBD2 (5 bases). This CDR3 region has 13 residues. Germline assignment: CDR1 MNHEY and CDR2 SVGAGI. The V end was cut by 2 bases, the J end by 10 bases, with 12 bases between. CDR3: CASSYGSSKEQFF. The CDR3 DNA follows: TGTGCCAGCAGTTACGGGAGTTCAAAAGAGCAGTTCTTC.

This clonotype appeared a few times. The rearrangement uses TRBV7-9 and TRBJ2-1; the match to TRBD1 covers 7 bases. In germline, CDR1 is SEHNR, CDR2 FQNEAQ (reference sequence). The junction had 9 bases not matched to a gene; V was cut back by 4 bases and J by 3 bases. The CDR3 covers 16 residues. CDR3 in DNA: TGTGCCAGCAGCTCCAGAACCGGGACAGTCTACAATGAGCAGTTCTTC. This encodes CASSSRTGTVYNEQFF.

Many counts were recorded for this clonotype. The chain has TRBV18 and TRBJ1-2, with 8 bases aligning to TRBD1. The CDR3 covers 14 residues. Per the germline V gene, CDR1 is KGHSH and CDR2 is LQKENI. V dropped 3 bases and J dropped 4; count of bases not matched to a gene: 4. CDR3 residues: CASSPWDRSYGYTF. The CDR3 DNA reads TGTGCCAGCTCACCGTGGGACAGGTCCTATGGCTACACCTTC.

This clonotype was counted ten times or more. The chain links TRBV12-3 or TRBV12-4 to TRBJ2-1; weak D call: TRBD2 (5 bases). This CDR3 comprises 12 residues. V was trimmed by 6 bases and J by 9 bases, leaving 12 bases between them. CDR3 sequence (DNA): TGTGCCAGCAGGACGGCGGGCCGTGAGCAGTTCTTC. It translates to CASRTAGREQFF.

This sequence joins TRBV7-9 and TRBJ2-3; no firm D call. CDR1 is SEHNR and CDR2 is FQNEAQ in the germline V gene (reference sequence). Trimming cost V 2 bases and J 2 bases, with 8 bases left between them. The CDR3 is 14 amino acids. For the CDR3, the DNA is TGTGCCAGCAGCTTAAGCACAGCCACAGATACGCAGTATTTT. This encodes CASSLSTATDTQYF.

About this clonotype itself: Possible read error: a much larger clone is one base away. The rearrangement uses TRBV5-1 and TRBJ2-2; 7 bases line up with TRBD1. The germline gives CDR1 SGHRS, CDR2 YFSETQ. V dropped 2 bases and J dropped 0; count of bases not matched to a gene: 10. CDR3 size: 18 residues. CDR3 coding DNA: TGCGCCAGCAGCTTAAAGGACAGGTCGCCTTCGAACACCGGGGAGCTGTTTTTT. It yields the protein CASSLKDRSPSNTGELFF.

The chain recombines TRBV4-1 with TRBJ2-3; 16 nucleotides agree with TRBD2. The CDR3 consists of 20 residues. Germline trimming cut 3 bases from V and 2 bases from J; bases unmatched to any gene: 11. Per the germline V gene, CDR1 is MGHRA and CDR2 is YSYEKL. The CDR3 reads CASSQPGLAGGPNNTDTQYF. The CDR3 DNA reads as TGCGCCAGCAGCCAGCCGGGACTAGCGGGAGGGCCCAATAACACAGATACGCAGTATTTT.

This clonotype was found a few times. V and J are TRBV20-1 and TRBJ2-3; TRBD2 agrees at 10 bases. The germline V gene has CDR1 DFQATT and CDR2 SNEGSKA (reference sequence). The trim removed 5 bases at V and 7 bases at J, leaving 15 bases unmatched. This CDR3 region has 16 residues. The CDR3 nucleotides read TGCAGTGCTCCGGGCTTTAGTAGTAGCGGGGGGAATACGCAGTATTTT. Translation: CSAPGFSSSGGNTQYF.